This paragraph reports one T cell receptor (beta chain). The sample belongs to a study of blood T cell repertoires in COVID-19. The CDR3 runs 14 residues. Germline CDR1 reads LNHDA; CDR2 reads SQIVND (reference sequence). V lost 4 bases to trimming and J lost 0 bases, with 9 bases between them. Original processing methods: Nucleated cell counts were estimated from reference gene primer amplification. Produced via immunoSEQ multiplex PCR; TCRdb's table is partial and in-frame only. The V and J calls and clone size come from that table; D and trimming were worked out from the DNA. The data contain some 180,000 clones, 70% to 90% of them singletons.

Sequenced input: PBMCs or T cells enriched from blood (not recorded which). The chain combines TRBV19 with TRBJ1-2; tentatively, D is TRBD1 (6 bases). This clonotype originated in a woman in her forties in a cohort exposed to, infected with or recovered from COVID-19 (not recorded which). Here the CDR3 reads CASSRTVTNYGYTF. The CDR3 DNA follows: TGTGCCAGTAGTAGGACAGTAACTAACTATGGCTACACCTTC. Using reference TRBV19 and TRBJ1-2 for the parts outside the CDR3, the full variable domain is DGGITQSPKYLFRKEGQNVTLSCEQNLNHDAMYWYRQDPGQGLRLIYYSQIVNDFQKGDIAEGYSVSREKKESFPLTVTSAQKNPTAFYLCASSRTVTNYGYTFGSGTRLTVV.